This T cell receptor (beta chain) was sequenced in a study of blood T cell repertoires in COVID-19. This CDR3 is 16 amino acids long. With 1 base removed from V and 7 bases from J, the gap between germline ends came to 17 bases. Germline V CDR1 and CDR2: MDHEN, SYDVKM. Sequencing was performed with immunoSEQ multiplex PCR; in TCRdb, only in-frame clones are kept and a portion is missing. This sample yields some 250,000 clones, of which 86% are seen a single time; 9% to 15% belongs to the top ten. The receptor comes from a man older than 75 with acute or convalescent COVID-19. Sequencing was carried out using peripheral blood. The V and J genes are TRBV28 and TRBJ1-5, with unresolved D. CDR3 in amino acids: CASSLSDGGSRQPQHF. Written as DNA, the CDR3 is TGTGCCAGCAGTTTATCAGACGGAGGGTCTCGGCAGCCCCAGCATTTT.